Listed here are 11 T cell receptor beta chains from one sample, sequenced in a study of blood T cells in healthy people across ages (dated by TCRdb to 2015 to 2017). The library was produced with 5' RACE. Sequencing instrument: Illumina HiSeq 2500. A second PCR of about 7 to 12 cycles was run with a J-beta primer mix and a sample-barcoded 5' primer. TCRdb redid the processing of the public reads, applying fastp at Q25 and MiXCR, and retained in-frame beta chains. Rows are unified per CDR3 protein, each entry keeping the most common DNA and genes. Here the sample has roughly 1,700,000 distinct CDR3 sequences; about 30% occur a single time. The ten biggest clones cover 7.7% of the sample. Input material: blood. Receptor source: a woman aged 25-40 years in good health.

This clonotype has a count of ten or more. This chain uses TRBV29-1 with TRBJ1-1, with 7 bases fitting TRBD1. V shed 2 bases, J shed 1 base, and the junction held 4 bases outside the gene matches. CDR1 and CDR2 from the germline V gene are SQVTM and ANQGSEA. The CDR3 extends over 14 amino acids. The DNA for the CDR3 is TGCAGCGTTGAAAGCGACAGGGAGAACACTGAAGCTTTCTTT. This translates into CSVESDRENTEAFF.

The chain couples TRBV6-2 or TRBV6-3 to TRBJ1-1; D unclear. The CDR3 length is 15 residues. Germline V gene lookup returns CDR1 MNHEY and CDR2 SVGEGT. Between the trimmed V and J ends, which lost 7 bases and 0 bases, there was a span of 15 bases. The CDR3 nucleotides are TGTGCCAGCACCGACGGGCGGCCCATGAACACTGAAGCTTTCTTT. Its translation: CASTDGRPMNTEAFF.

This rearrangement joins TRBV5-1 to TRBJ2-3; D tentatively fits TRBD1 or TRBD2 (6 bases each). Trimming cost V 4 bases and J 6 bases, with 15 bases left between them. Germline V gene data show CDR1 as SGHRS and CDR2 as YFSETQ. The length of the CDR3 is 14 residues. The CDR3 is CASSVGGWTDTQYF. CDR3 in DNA: TGCGCCAGCAGCGTGGGGGGCTGGACCGATACGCAGTATTTT.

This rearrangement joins TRBV7-3 to TRBJ2-3; TRBD1 matches 7 bases. CDR3 length: 14 amino acids. V shed 5 bases and J 2 bases; nucleotides not matched to a gene: 4. Germline CDR1 is SGHTA and CDR2 is FQGTGA. The CDR3 DNA reads as TGTGCCAGCAGCGGGGACAGTTACACAGATACGCAGTATTTT. Translated, it gives CASSGDSYTDTQYF.

This clonotype was picked up a small number of times. J is TRBJ1-1 and V is TRBV5-1; D is perhaps TRBD1 (6 bases). V gave up 1 base and J gave up 4 bases, with 11 bases separating them. CDR1 and CDR2 (germline): SGHRS, YFSETQ. The CDR3 has 14 amino acids. Written as DNA, the CDR3 is TGCGCCAGCAGCTTGAGGGGGATCGGCACTGAAGCTTTCTTT. Translation: CASSLRGIGTEAFF.

The genes are TRBV5-5 and TRBJ1-3; D unclear. V was trimmed by 4 bases and J by 0 bases, leaving 11 bases between them. The length of the CDR3 is 15 residues. Per germline, CDR1 SGHKS and CDR2 YYEKEE (reference sequence). The CDR3 loop reads CASSRQFSSGNTIYF. The CDR3 DNA sequence: TGTGCCAGCAGCCGACAATTTTCCTCTGGAAACACCATATATTTT.

In DNA form, the CDR3 reads TGCGCCAGCAAGTTCACTAGTACGGGCGAGCAGTTCTTC. Translation gives CASKFTSTGEQFF. The V gene is TRBV5-1, the J gene TRBJ2-1; D may be TRBD2 (5 bases). The CDR3 spans 13 residues. Germline CDR1 and CDR2: SGHRS and YFSETQ. Trimming removed 6 bases from V and 10 bases from J, with 17 bases in between. Full variable domain (remainder filled in from reference TRBV5-1 and TRBJ2-1): KAGVTQTPRYLIKTRGQQVTLSCSPISGHRSVSWYQQTPGQGLQFLFEYFSETQRNKGNFPGRFSGRQFSNSRSEMNVSTLELGDSALYLCASKFTSTGEQFFGPGTRLTVL.

This clonotype showed up just a few times. The V gene is TRBV27, the J gene TRBJ1-5, with TRBD1 matching 8 bases. This CDR3 is built from 16 residues. The V gene end was trimmed by 5 bases and the J gene end by 9 bases; junction bases not matched to a gene: 15. Per germline, CDR1 MNHEY and CDR2 SMNVEV (reference sequence). The CDR3 nucleotides are TGTGCCAGCAGTCGACAGGGGACATCCTTAAGGTCGCCCCAGCATTTT. This sequence encodes CASSRQGTSLRSPQHF.

J is TRBJ2-1 and V is TRBV9; 10 bases are shared with TRBD1. Germline V gene lookup returns CDR1 SGDLS and CDR2 YYNGEE. The CDR3 totals 16 residues. With V trimmed by 2 bases and J by 10 bases, 12 bases remained unmatched. CDR3 residues: CASSVSETGGFREQFF. The CDR3 nucleotides read TGTGCCAGCAGCGTCTCCGAGACAGGGGGCTTTCGGGAGCAGTTCTTC.

The chain is built from TRBV7-2 and TRBJ2-3; D is unresolved. V lost 5 bases and J lost 4, with 16 bases in between. Germline-derived CDR1 and CDR2 are SGHTA and FQGNSA. The CDR3 totals 15 residues. The CDR3 spells CASSPTFSQSDTQYF. The CDR3 DNA reads as TGTGCCAGCAGCCCGACGTTTAGCCAGTCAGATACGCAGTATTTT.

The rearrangement joins TRBV28 to TRBJ1-2; 7 nucleotides align to TRBD1. The V gene's germline CDR1 is MDHEN and CDR2 SYDVKM. The trim removed 6 bases at V and 2 bases at J, leaving 3 bases unmatched. CDR3 size: 13 residues. In nucleotides, the CDR3 is TGTGCCAGCAGAGTGGACAGGAACTATGGCTACACCTTC. Translation: CASRVDRNYGYTF.